The entry below gives a single T cell receptor beta chain sequence along with its context. What it recognizes is unknown. These data belong to a study of CD8 T cells in Susac syndrome. Study details: Sequenced Susac syndrome patients included over 5 with active disease and eight who were in remission. The Susac syndrome patients were therapy-naive, on corticosteroids, or on intravenous immunoglobulin alone at blood draw.

The J segment lost 1 base and the V segment lost 8 bases, leaving 10 bases of the junction unmatched. Germline-derived CDR1 and CDR2 are MNHEY and SMNVEV (reference sequence). This CDR3 comprises 15 residues. Whole-study results and caveats: Clonal CD8+ expansion in Susac was highest in TEMRA cells and active patients.

cDNA came from around 0.5 to 1 ug RNA primed by random hexamers. TCRdb re-analysed the immunoSEQ multiplex PCR reads in MiXCR, keeping a single row per CDR3 protein. The sample comprises around 150,000 distinct CDR3 sequences, 85% to 95% of which are singletons, and 0.18% rests with the top ten. CD8+ and CD4+ T cells were negatively isolated; TEMRA cells were FACS-enriched. Input material: CD8+ T cells from PBMCs. The chain links TRBV27 to TRBJ2-7; 8 nucleotides match TRBD1. This TCR was sampled from a human donor with Susac syndrome. The CDR3 coding sequence is TGTGCCAGCGCACGGAGGACAGGGAGGTCCTACGAGCAGTACTTC. It yields the protein CASARRTGRSYEQYF.